This TCR beta chain was recorded in a study of regulatory dendritic cells for organ transplantation (TCRdb year 2017). Concerning the study at large: Before and after allostimulation with regulatory or mature dendritic cells, TCRbeta repertoires were sequenced from sorted naive and memory CD4+ and CD8+ T cells. Points the paper makes about the study in general: Highly diverse repertoires were observed in naive CD4+ and CD8+ T cells, whereas lower diversity was observed in memory cells, and the most oligoclonal repertoires were found in memory CD8+ cells. Allostimulation expanded memory CD8+ clones in both subjects, but regulatory dendritic cells appeared to induce more limited expansion than mature dendritic cells. Among the resting subsets, memory CD8+ T cells contained the most alloreactive TCR clonotypes. Only a couple of subjects were sequenced, and considerable between-individual heterogeneity in the alloreactive memory CD8+ T cell pool was noted by the authors.

TCRbeta CDR3 regions were amplified by multiplexed two-step PCR using Vbeta-specific forward primers and Jbeta-specific reverse primers. TCRbeta libraries were sequenced on an Illumina instrument through the immunoSEQ service. Per the source publication's procedure: V, D and J genes were assigned using IMGT annotation, and counts were corrected for multiplex PCR bias using synthetic CDR3 analogues. In the immunoSEQ Analyzer, repertoire clonality was calculated as one minus the normalized Shannon entropy. Clonal expansion was defined by Fisher's exact test with Benjamini-Hochberg false discovery rate control, using two-tailed P<0.01. TCRdb mirrors the immuneACCESS table, restricted to in-frame sequences. Some clones are absent from its copies; in checked studies, under half trace to an unresolved V gene, and the reason for the others is unknown. That table furnishes V, J and clone size, whereas the DNA furnished D and trimming. This sample comprises under 30,000 clones, nearly 80% of them detected only once. The top ten hold about 2% of the sample.

FACS was used to sort CD4+ or CD8+ cells into naive T cells (CD45RA+) and memory T cells (CD45RO+). A couple of healthy control subjects provided the T cells used for TCR sequencing. Unstimulated sorted T cell subsets served as baseline controls for the mixed lymphocyte reactions. Genomic DNA was extracted with the Qiagen DNeasy Blood & Tissue Kit. The germline V gene sets CDR1 to LGHNA and CDR2 to YSLEER. The junction shows trimming of 2 bases on V and 3 bases on J, plus 9 bases between the germline ends. The CDR3 starts with the cysteine, ends with the phenylalanine, and has 14 residues. Solely the CDR3 DNA is kept, with 42 bases framed from the first base. This clone was seen a single time. Its antigen has not been determined. No base qualities exist here, and no much larger clone lies one base off it.

The sample was memory CD4+ T cells from blood. This specimen's cell subset or site label, per the study, means: CD45RO+ memory T cells. This sequence was found in a human donor in good health. The chain is assembled from TRBV4-3 and TRBJ2-3; no D gene is confidently identified. The CDR3 reads as follows: CASSQLAITDTQYF. At the DNA level, the sequence is TGCGCCAGCAGCCAATTGGCGATTACAGATACGCAGTATTTT.